These T cell receptor beta chains were read from a single sample in a study of cytomegalovirus exposure and HLA in healthy donors. Using immunoSEQ multiplex PCR, the repertoire was profiled, and TCRdb retains in-frame clones only, with some absent. The sample includes fewer than 100,000 clones, about 78% of them seen just once. The specimen sequenced was PBMCs. The receptors derive from a middle-aged woman in good health and CMV-seropositive. Both conserved end residues are trimmed from each CDR3. Each record gives: D gene, V gene, CDR3 protein. A D gene is named only where the DNA matches it firmly.

D gene: TRBD1; V gene: TRBV28; CDR3 protein: ASIGQQGWETQY
D gene: TRBD2; V gene: TRBV10-3; CDR3 protein: ATGTSGRGRGTDTQY
D gene: TRBD2; V gene: TRBV29-1; CDR3 protein: SVGLAGTDTQY
D gene: .; V gene: TRBV5-1; CDR3 protein: ASSNSGNPSIGYT
D gene: TRBD2; V gene: TRBV19; CDR3 protein: ASTLLAGRGDEQF
D gene: .; V gene: TRBV30; CDR3 protein: ASSPGFTDTQY
D gene: TRBD2; V gene: TRBV5-1; CDR3 protein: ASGSGRFTYEQY
D gene: TRBD2; V gene: TRBV9; CDR3 protein: ASSTTGTSGANEQF
D gene: TRBD1; V gene: TRBV5-1; CDR3 protein: ASRLGQDFTGELF
D gene: TRBD2; V gene: TRBV5-1; CDR3 protein: ASSLDPSGRAGETQY
D gene: TRBD2; V gene: TRBV19; CDR3 protein: ASSIGSGSSYEQY
D gene: TRBD2; V gene: TRBV10-1; CDR3 protein: ARKVAGVGTGELF
D gene: .; V gene: TRBV10-3; CDR3 protein: AIKGGGPSYEQY
D gene: TRBD1; V gene: TRBV6-5; CDR3 protein: ASSSPGGVEQF
D gene: TRBD1; V gene: TRBV5-4; CDR3 protein: ASSVGDRVNTEAF
D gene: TRBD2; V gene: TRBV27; CDR3 protein: ASSLRWGLAGFEQY
D gene: .; V gene: TRBV27; CDR3 protein: ASSYLGGASYEQY
D gene: .; V gene: TRBV2; CDR3 protein: ASRRDTAYEQY
D gene: TRBD1; V gene: TRBV28; CDR3 protein: ASSLPGQGAYVNQPQH
D gene: .; V gene: TRBV10-2; CDR3 protein: ASSVSKSEQY
D gene: TRBD2; V gene: TRBV6-5; CDR3 protein: ASMLAGVGEQF
D gene: TRBD1; V gene: TRBV5-1; CDR3 protein: ASSPTSRDRGPGEQY